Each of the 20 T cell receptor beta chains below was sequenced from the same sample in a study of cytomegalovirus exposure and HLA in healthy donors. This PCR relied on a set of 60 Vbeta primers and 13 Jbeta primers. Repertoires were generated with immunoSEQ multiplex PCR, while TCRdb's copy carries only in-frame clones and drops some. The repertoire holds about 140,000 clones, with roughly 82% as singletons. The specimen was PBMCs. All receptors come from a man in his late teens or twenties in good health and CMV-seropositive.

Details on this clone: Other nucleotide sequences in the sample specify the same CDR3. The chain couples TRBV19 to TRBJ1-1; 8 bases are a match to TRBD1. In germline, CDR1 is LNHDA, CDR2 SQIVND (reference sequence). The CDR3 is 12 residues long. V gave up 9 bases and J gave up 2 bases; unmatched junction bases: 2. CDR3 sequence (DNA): TGTGCCAGCGGACAGGGAAACACTGAAGCTTTCTTT. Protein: CASGQGNTEAFF.

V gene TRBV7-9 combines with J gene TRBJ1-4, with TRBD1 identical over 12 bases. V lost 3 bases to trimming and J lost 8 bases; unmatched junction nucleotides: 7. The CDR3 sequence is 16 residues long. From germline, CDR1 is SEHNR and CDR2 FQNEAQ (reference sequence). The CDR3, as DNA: TGTGCCAGCAGCTTCGCCCCGGGACAGGGGGCCGAAAAACTGTTTTTT. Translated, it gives CASSFAPGQGAEKLFF.

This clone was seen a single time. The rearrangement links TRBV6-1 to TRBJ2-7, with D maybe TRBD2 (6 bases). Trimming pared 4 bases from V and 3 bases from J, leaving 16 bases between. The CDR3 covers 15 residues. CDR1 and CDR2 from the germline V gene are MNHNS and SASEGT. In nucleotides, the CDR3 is TGTGCCAGCAGTGCGCCGAGGGCGGGAAACTACGAGCAGTACTTC. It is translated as CASSAPRAGNYEQYF.

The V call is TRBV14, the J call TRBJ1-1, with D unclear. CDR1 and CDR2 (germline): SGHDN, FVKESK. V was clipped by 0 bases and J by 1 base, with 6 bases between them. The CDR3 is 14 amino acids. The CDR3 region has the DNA TGTGCCAGCAGCCAAGATCGGGGGAACACTGAAGCTTTCTTT. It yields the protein CASSQDRGNTEAFF.

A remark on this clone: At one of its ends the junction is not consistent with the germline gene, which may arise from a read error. The CDR3 coding sequence is TGTGCCAGCTCACCGCGAGGGTTCCGGGACACCACCGCTTTT. This codes for CASSPRGFRDTTAF. J is TRBJ2-3 and V is TRBV18; D is perhaps TRBD1 (6 bases). The V gene's germline CDR1 is KGHSH and CDR2 LQKENI. The CDR3 totals 14 residues.

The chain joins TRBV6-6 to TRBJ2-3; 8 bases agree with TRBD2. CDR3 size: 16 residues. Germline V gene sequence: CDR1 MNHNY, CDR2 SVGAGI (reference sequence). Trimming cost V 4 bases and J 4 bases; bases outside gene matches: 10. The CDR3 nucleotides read TGTGCCAGCAGTTCGAGCAGCGGGAGCGTCCCAGATACGCAGTATTTT. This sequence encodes CASSSSSGSVPDTQYF.

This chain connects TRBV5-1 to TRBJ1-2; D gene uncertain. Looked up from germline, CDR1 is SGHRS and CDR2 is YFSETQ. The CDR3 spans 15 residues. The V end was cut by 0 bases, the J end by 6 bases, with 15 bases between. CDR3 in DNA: TGCGCCAGCAGCTTGGATTCGCAGGCAATGGATGGCTACACCTTC. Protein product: CASSLDSQAMDGYTF.

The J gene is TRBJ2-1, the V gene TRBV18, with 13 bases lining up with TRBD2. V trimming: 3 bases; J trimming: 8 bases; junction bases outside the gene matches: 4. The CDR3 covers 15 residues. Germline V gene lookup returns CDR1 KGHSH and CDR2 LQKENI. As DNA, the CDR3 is TGTGCCAGCTCACCCCGGACTAGCGGGAGCTATGAGCAGTTCTTC. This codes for CASSPRTSGSYEQFF.

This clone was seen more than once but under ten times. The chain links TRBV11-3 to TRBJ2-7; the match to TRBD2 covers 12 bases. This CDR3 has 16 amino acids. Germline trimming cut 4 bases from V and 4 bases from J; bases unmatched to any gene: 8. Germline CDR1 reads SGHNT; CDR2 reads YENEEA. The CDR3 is CASSSKLGLAGYEQYF. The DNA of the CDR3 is TGTGCCAGCAGCTCTAAACTAGGACTAGCGGGATACGAGCAGTACTTC. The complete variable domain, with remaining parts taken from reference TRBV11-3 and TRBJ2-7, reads EAGVVQSPRYKIIEKKQPVAFWCNPISGHNTLYWYLQNLGQGPELLIRYENEEAVDDSQLPKDRFSAERLKGVDSTLKIQPAELGDSAVYLCASSSKLGLAGYEQYFGPGTRLTVT.

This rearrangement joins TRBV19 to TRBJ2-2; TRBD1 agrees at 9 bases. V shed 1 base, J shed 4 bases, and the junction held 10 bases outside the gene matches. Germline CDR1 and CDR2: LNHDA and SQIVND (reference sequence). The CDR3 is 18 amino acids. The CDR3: CASSIARDRVVRTGELFF. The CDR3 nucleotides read TGTGCCAGTAGTATAGCCCGGGACAGGGTAGTTCGCACCGGGGAGCTGTTTTTT.

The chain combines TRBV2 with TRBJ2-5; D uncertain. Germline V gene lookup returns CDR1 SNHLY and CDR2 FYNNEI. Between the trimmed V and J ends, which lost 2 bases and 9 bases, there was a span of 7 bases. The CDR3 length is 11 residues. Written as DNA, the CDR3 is TGTGCCAGCAGTGAAATGTCGGCCCAGTACTTC. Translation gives CASSEMSAQYF.

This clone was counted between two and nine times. In nucleotides, the CDR3 is TGTGCCAGCAGCTTGACTAGCGGCTACAATGAGCAGTTCTTC. Translated: CASSLTSGYNEQFF. The J gene is TRBJ2-1, the V gene TRBV7-9; TRBD2 matches 9 bases. With 3 bases clipped from V and 3 bases from J, the junction kept 0 bases outside the gene matches. CDR1 and CDR2 from the germline V gene are SEHNR and FQNEAQ (reference sequence). This CDR3 has 14 amino acids.

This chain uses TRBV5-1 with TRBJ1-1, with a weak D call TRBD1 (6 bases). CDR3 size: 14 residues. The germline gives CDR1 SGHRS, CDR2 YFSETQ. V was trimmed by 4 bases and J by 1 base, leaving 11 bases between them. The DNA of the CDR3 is TGCGCCAGCAGCCTACAGGGCCGGAACACTGAAGCTTTCTTT. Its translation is CASSLQGRNTEAFF.

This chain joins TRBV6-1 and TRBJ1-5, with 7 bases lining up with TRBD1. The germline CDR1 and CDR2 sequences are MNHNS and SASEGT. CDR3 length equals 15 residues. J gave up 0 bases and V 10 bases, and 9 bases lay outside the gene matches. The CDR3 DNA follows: TGTGCCATCCGGACAGGTACCTATAGCAATCAGCCCCAGCATTTT. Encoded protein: CAIRTGTYSNQPQHF.

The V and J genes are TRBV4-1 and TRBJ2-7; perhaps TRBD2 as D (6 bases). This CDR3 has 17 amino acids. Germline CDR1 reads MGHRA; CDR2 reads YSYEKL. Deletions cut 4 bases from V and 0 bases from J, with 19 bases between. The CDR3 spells CASSPGVGLINSYEQYF. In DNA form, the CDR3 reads TGCGCCAGCAGCCCGGGGGTCGGGTTAATTAACTCCTACGAGCAGTACTTC.

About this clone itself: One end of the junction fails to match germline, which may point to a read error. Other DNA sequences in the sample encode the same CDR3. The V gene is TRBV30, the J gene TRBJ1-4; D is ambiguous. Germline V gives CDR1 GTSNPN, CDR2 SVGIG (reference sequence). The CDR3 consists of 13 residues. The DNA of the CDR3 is TGCGCCTGGACTGCCCGTATTGCGGAAAAACTGTTTTTT. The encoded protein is CAWTARIAEKLFF.

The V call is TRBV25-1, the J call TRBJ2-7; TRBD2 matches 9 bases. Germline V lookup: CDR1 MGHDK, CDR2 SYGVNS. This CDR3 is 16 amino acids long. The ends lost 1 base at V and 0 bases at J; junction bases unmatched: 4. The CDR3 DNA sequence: TGTGCCAGCAGTGAATTTGGCGGGAGGGACTCCTACGAGCAGTACTTC. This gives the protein CASSEFGGRDSYEQYF.

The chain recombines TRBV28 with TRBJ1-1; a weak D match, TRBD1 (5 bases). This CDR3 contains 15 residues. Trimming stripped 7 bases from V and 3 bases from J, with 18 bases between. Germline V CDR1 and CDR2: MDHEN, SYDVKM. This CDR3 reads CASIEAGRAYTEAFF. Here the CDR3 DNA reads TGTGCCAGCATCGAGGCAGGCAGGGCGTACACTGAAGCTTTCTTT.

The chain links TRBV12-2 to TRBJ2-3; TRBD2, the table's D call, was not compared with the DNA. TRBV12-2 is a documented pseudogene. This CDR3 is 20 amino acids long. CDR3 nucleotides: TGTGCAAGTCGCTTAGCGATGGGAGGGAGGGTTTGGTGTTTTGCAGATACGCAGTATTTT. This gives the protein CASRLAMGGRVWCFADTQYF.

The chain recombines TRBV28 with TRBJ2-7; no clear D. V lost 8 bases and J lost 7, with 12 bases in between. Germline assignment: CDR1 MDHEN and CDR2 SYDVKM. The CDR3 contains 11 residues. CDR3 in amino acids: CASVAEWEQYF. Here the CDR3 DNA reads TGTGCCAGCGTAGCCGAGTGGGAGCAGTACTTC.